The subject of this entry is one T cell receptor beta chain. The read terminates 3 residues before the CDR3 end, so the remaining end is supplied by the germline J gene. This sample is part of a study of T cells in women clearing cervical HPV infection. The protocol was immunoSEQ multiplex PCR, while the TCRdb copy is restricted to in-frame clones and leaves out a portion. The sample has about 22,000 clones, and its top ten clones hold about 12%. This CDR3 is built from 19 residues. Germline lookup yields CDR1 LNHDA and CDR2 SQIVND (reference sequence). Prevalent HPV16 infections were excluded; only incident single HPV16 infections included.

This chain uses TRBV19 with TRBJ1-2, with D perhaps matching TRBD1 (5 bases). The source material was blood buffy coat. The source is a woman between 18 and 70 years old with a cervical HPV16 infection that either progressed to CIN3+ or cleared (not recorded which). The sequenced CDR3 bases are TGTGCCAGTAGTCCTGTGGGACTAGCGCCCAGGACCGCCTACAATGAC. It yields the protein CASSPVGLAPRTAYND. In full, the CDR3 reads CASSPVGLAPRTAYNDYTF.